This T cell receptor beta chain was identified during a study of T cells in Graves' hyperthyroidism and ophthalmopathy. Looking at the study overall: Peripheral blood was acquired at first diagnosis, ahead of any therapy whatsoever. Study-wide results and caveats: Among thyroid clonotypes expanded above 0.001, most also appeared in blood. By a 13 V-J model, ophthalmopathy was set apart from stable hyperthyroidism.

Amplification of TCR beta CDR3 regions used RNA as the template. RT-PCR in the first round (using the HTBI primer set) targeted the TCR CDR3. TCRdb re-analysed the multiplex PCR reads in MiXCR, keeping a single row per CDR3 protein. The sample records a few hundred thousand distinct CDR3 sequences, 14% to 15% being singletons. CDR1 DFQATT and CDR2 SNEGSKA come from the germline V gene (reference sequence). This CDR3 comprises 15 residues. V trimming: 2 bases; J trimming: 9 bases; junction bases outside the gene matches: 9. This clonotype was seen a few times. The antigen remains unidentified. The chain couples TRBV20-1 to TRBJ2-4; 11 nucleotides agree with TRBD2. The TCR originated in a woman aged 25 to 45 with Graves' hyperthyroidism. Input material: blood. Here the CDR3 DNA reads TGCAGTGCTAGATCTAGCGGGAGGCCCGGTGGCATTCAGTACTTC. Its protein is CSARSSGRPGGIQYF.